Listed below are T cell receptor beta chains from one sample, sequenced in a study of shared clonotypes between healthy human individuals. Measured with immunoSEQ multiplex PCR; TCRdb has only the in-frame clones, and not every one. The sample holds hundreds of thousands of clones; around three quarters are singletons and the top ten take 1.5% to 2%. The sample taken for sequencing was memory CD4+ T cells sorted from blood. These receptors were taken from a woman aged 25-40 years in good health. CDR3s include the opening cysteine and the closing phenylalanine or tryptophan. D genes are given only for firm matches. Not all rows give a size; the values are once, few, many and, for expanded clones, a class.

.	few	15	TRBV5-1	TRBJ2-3	TGCGCCAGCAGCTTTCGGGGACTCGGGTCAGATACGCAGTATTTT	CASSFRGLGSDTQYF
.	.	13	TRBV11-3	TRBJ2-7	TGTGCCAGCAGTTTAAGCGGATCCTACGAGCAGTACTTC	CASSLSGSYEQYF
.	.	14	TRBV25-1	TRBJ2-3	TGTGCCAGCAGTGAGGCTGGGTCGACAGATGCGCAGTATTTT	CASSEAGSTDAQYF
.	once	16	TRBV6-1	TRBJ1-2	TGTGCCAGCAGTGAAGCTCGTACTTCCCTGGAATATGGCTACACCTTC	CASSEARTSLEYGYTF
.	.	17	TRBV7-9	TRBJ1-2	TGTGCCAGCAGCCCGAGGCCGGGACTTGGGGGCGGCTATGGCTACACCTTC	CASSPRPGLGGGYGYTF
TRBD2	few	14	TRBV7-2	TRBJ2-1	TGTGCCAGCAGCCCCTGGCTAGCGGGAAACGAGCAGTTCTTC	CASSPWLAGNEQFF
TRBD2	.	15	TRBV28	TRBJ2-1	TGTGCCACCACACCGGGGCTAGCGGGAGTCAATGAGCAGTTCTTC	CATTPGLAGVNEQFF
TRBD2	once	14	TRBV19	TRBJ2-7	TGTGCCAGTAGTACTAGCGGAAACTCCTACGAGCAGTACTTC	CASSTSGNSYEQYF
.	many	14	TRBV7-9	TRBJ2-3	TGTGCCAGCAGCTTAGATTGGTCGACAAATACGCAGTATTTT	CASSLDWSTNTQYF
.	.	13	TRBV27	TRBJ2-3	TGTGCCAGCAGTTTAAGCTGGGAGGATACGCAGTATTTT	CASSLSWEDTQYF
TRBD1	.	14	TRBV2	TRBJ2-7	TGTGCCAGCACCGCCGGGACAGGGGGTAGCGAGCAGTACTTC	CASTAGTGGSEQYF
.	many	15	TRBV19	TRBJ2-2	TGTGCCAGTAGTATCATCCCAAGGGTTCCTGGGGAGCTGTTTTTT	CASSIIPRVPGELFF
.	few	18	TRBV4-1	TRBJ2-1	TGCGCCAGCAGCCAAGGGAATTGGGGGGGCGGGAGAAGTTATCGGGAGTTCTTC	CASSQGNWGGGRSYREFF